This T cell receptor (beta chain) originates from a study of response to subunit inactivated influenza vaccine. Study-wide results and limits: There was a suggestion from the authors that each seasonal influenza vaccination recruits few new T cells.

The CDR3 contains 15 residues. The V and J ends lost 3 bases and 1 base respectively, with 15 bases between them. Germline CDR1 DFQATT, CDR2 SNEGSKA (reference sequence). In the case of this clonotype: Its antigen is unidentified.

TCRdb reprocessed the RT-PCR reads with MiXCR, giving one entry per CDR3 protein. The data show about 530,000 distinct CDR3 sequences, 10% to 15% seen once. The chain joins TRBV20-1 to TRBJ2-5; D is possibly TRBD1 or TRBD2 (7 bases each). The source of this sequence is a man aged 50 to 60 who received an inactivated influenza vaccine. This sample comprised PBMCs from blood, obtained 40 to 50 days after vaccination. The CDR3 loop reads CSASPPRGGQETQYF. CDR3 bases: TGCAGTGCTAGCCCACCCAGGGGGGGCCAAGAGACCCAGTACTTC.